This TCR beta chain was sequenced during a study of molecular identifiers for immune sequencing clone quantification. This CDR3 contains 15 residues. V shed 6 bases and J 6 bases; nucleotides not matched to a gene: 12. In germline, CDR1 is MDHEN, CDR2 SYDVKM. This clonotype was picked up many times. Its antigen is unknown. Study results and caveats: Clones that exceeded 20 RNA copies held over 98% of effector molecules, yet under 1% in naive cells.

TCRdb reprocessed the PCR reads via MiXCR and lists one record per CDR3 protein. This table holds hundreds of thousands of distinct CDR3 sequences, just under 20% found once. The chain recombines TRBV28 with TRBJ2-3; TRBD1 agrees at 7 bases. Sequencing was carried out using naive CD8+ T cells from blood, with Jurkat cell RNA spiked in. This sample's subset: FACS-sorted CD8+CD4-CCR7+CD45RA+ naive T cells. The origin of this receptor is a human donor in good health. Some libraries in this study had Jurkat cell RNA spiked in. CDR3 residues: CASRQTGTVGDTQYF. Written as DNA, the CDR3 is TGTGCCAGCAGACAAACCGGGACAGTAGGGGATACGCAGTATTTT. The full variable domain, completed using reference TRBV28 and TRBJ2-3, is DVKVTQSSRYLVKRTGEKVFLECVQDMDHENMFWYRQDPGLGLRLIYFSYDVKMKEKGDIPEGYSVSREKKERFSLILESASTNQTSMYLCASRQTGTVGDTQYFGPGTRLTVL.